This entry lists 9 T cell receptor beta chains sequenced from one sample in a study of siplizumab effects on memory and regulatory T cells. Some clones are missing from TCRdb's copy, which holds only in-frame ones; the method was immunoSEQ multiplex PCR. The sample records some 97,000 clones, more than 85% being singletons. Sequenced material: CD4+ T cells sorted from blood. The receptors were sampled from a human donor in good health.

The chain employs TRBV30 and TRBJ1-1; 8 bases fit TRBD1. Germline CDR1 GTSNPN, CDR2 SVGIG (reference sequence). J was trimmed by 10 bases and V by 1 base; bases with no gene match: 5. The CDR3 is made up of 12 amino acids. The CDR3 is CAWSGQGWRAFF. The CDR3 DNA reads TGTGCCTGGAGTGGACAGGGGTGGAGAGCTTTCTTT.

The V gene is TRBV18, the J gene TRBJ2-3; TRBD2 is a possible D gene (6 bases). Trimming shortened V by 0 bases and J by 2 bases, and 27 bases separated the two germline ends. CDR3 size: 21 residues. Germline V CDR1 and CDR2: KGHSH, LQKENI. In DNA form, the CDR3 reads TGTGCCAGCTCACCACCGATGAGGGCCGGACGTTCGTGGGGACTCACAGATACGCAGTATTTT. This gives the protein CASSPPMRAGRSWGLTDTQYF.

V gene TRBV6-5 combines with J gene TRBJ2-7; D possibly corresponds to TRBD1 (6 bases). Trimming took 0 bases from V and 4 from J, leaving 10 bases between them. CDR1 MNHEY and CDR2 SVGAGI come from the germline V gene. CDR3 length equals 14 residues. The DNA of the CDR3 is TGTGCCAGCAGTTACTCCACAGGGATGTACGAGCAGTACTTC. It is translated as CASSYSTGMYEQYF.

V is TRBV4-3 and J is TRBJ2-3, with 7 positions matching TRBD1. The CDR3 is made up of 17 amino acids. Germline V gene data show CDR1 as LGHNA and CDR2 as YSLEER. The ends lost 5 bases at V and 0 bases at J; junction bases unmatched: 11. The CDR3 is CASSKGGGQTSTDTQYF. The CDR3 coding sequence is TGCGCCAGCAGCAAAGGGGGCGGACAGACAAGCACAGATACGCAGTATTTT.

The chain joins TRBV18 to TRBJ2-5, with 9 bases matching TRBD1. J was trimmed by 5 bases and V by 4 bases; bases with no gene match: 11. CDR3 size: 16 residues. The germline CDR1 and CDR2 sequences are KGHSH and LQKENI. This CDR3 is CASSRSGQGSYETQYF. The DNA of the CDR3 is TGTGCCAGCTCACGCTCCGGACAGGGGAGTTACGAGACCCAGTACTTC.

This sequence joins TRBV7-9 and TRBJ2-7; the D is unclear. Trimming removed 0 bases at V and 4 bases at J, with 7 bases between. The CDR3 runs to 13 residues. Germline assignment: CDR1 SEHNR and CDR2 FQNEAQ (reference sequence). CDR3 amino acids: CASSLAGGYEQYF. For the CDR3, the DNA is TGTGCCAGCAGCTTAGCGGGCGGATACGAGCAGTACTTC.

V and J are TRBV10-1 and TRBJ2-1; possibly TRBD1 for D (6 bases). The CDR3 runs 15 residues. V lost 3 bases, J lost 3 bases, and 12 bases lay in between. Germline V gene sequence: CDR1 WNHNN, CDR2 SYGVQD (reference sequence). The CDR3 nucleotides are TGCGCCAGCAGTGATGGGGGCTCAGGCTACAATGAGCAGTTCTTC. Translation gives CASSDGGSGYNEQFF.

Here the CDR3 reads CASSNGNYGYTF. CDR3 DNA: TGTGCCAGCAGCAACGGGAACTATGGCTACACCTTC. V is TRBV28 and J is TRBJ1-2; D is ambiguous. The CDR3 totals 12 residues. Germline CDR1 MDHEN, CDR2 SYDVKM. Deletions cut 6 bases from V and 2 bases from J, with 7 bases between.

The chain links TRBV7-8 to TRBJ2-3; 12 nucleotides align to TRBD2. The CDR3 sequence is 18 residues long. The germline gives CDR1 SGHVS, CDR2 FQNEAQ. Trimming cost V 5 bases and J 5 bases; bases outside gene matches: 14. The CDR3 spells CASSVSRSLAGGQDTQYF. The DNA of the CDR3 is TGTGCCAGCAGCGTCTCGAGGTCCCTAGCGGGGGGGCAAGATACGCAGTATTTT.